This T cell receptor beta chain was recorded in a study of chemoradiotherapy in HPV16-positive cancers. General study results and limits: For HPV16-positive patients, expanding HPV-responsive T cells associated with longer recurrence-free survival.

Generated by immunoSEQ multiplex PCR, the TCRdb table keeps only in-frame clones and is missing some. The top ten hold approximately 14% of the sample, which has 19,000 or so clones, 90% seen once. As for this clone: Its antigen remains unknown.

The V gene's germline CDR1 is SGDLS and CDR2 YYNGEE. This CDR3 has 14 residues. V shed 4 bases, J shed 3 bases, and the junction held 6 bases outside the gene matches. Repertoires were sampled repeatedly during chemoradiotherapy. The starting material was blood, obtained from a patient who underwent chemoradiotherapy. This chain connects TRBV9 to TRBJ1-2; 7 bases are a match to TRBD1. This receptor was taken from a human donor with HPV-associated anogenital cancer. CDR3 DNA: TGTGCCAGCAGCCGGGGACAGAAAGACTATGGCTACACCTTC. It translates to CASSRGQKDYGYTF.